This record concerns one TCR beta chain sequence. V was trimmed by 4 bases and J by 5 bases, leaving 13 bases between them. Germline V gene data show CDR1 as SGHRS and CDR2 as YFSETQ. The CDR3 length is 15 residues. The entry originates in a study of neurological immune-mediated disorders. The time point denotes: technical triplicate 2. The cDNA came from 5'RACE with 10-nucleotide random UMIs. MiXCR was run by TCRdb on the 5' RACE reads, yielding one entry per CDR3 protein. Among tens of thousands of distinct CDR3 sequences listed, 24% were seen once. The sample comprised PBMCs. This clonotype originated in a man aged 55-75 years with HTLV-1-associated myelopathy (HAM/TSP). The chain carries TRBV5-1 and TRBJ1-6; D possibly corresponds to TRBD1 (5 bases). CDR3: CASSRQGEDNSPLHF. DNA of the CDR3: TGCGCCAGCAGCCGCCAGGGAGAGGATAATTCACCCCTCCACTTT.